This T cell receptor beta chain was recorded in a study of T cell repertoires in cytomegalovirus infection. In the study overall: Indications came from public TCR beta signatures; they pointed to CMV infection and to a matching HLA type.

A single record per CDR3 protein comes from TCRdb applying MiXCR to the reads. The repertoire holds roughly 300,000 distinct CDR3 sequences, roughly 25% seen once, with approximately 13% in the top ten. Worth noting for this clonotype: Its cognate antigen is unknown.

Whole-study results and caveats: Dominant in the ex vivo response were TCR beta clonotypes restricted by HLA-C and specific for CMV.

The CDR3 totals 16 residues. V lost 4 bases, J lost 2 bases, and 5 bases stayed unmatched. Germline V gives CDR1 SGHTA, CDR2 FQGNSA. The sequence came from a human donor in good health (CMV status not recorded). Some clones in this sample may be carry-over from other donors' samples. Sequencing used PBMCs. The chain recombines TRBV7-2 with TRBJ2-3; 11 bases line up with TRBD1. In DNA form, the CDR3 reads TGTGCCAGCAGCTCAGGGGACAGGGGGTCCACAGATACGCAGTATTTT. Protein: CASSSGDRGSTDTQYF.